This TCR beta chain derives from a study of T cell repertoires in cytomegalovirus infection (dated by TCRdb to about 2019). For the wider study: The HLA type of each donor mattered for the analysis, because public TCR beta signatures pointed to carriage of CMV infection along with the matching HLA type.

Summary of the overall study and its limitations: In both this cohort and an independent cohort of 350 or so donors, the cumulative frequency of public TCR beta family members distinguished carriers of CMV infection plus the relevant HLA type. The ex vivo response was dominated by HLA-C-restricted CMV-specific TCR beta clonotypes, and the single most frequent clonotype in two of eight donors was supplied by these HLA-C-restricted clonotypes.

TCRdb shows the sequencer as Illumina HiSeq 1500. TCRdb reran the public reads through fastp at Q25 and MiXCR, keeping productive beta chains. For every CDR3 protein sequence, its rows merge into one entry that carries the most common genes and DNA. The table for this sample lists about 530,000 distinct CDR3 sequences; around 27% of them were counted only once. Roughly 13% of the sample rests with the top ten. This clonotype was seen a few times. It has no known antigen specificity. Base qualities are not at hand, and no much larger clone is one base apart. CDR1 and CDR2 are drawn from the germline V gene (reference sequence): SEHNR, FQNEAQ. The CDR3 holds 12 amino acids from the cysteine to the phenylalanine. Here the CDR3 DNA is all that survives: 36 bases in frame from base 1. The V end loses 5 bases and the J end loses 9 bases, and a stretch of 11 bases separates them.

The TCR sequence derives from a human donor in good health (CMV status not recorded). Some clones in this sample may be carry-over from other donors' samples. The source material was PBMCs. The chain uses TRBV7-9 and TRBJ2-1; the D gene cannot be named for sure. The CDR3 protein sequence reads: CASSPFRPEQFF. In nucleotides, the sequence is TGTGCCAGCAGCCCCTTCCGACCTGAGCAGTTCTTC. The entire variable domain, with the stretches around the CDR3 drawn from the reference TRBV7-9 and TRBJ2-1 proteins, is DTGVSQNPRHKITKRGQNVTFRCDPISEHNRLYWYRQTLGQGPEFLTYFQNEAQLEKSRLLSDRFSAERPKGSFSTLEIQRTEQGDSAMYLCASSPFRPEQFFGPGTRLTVL.